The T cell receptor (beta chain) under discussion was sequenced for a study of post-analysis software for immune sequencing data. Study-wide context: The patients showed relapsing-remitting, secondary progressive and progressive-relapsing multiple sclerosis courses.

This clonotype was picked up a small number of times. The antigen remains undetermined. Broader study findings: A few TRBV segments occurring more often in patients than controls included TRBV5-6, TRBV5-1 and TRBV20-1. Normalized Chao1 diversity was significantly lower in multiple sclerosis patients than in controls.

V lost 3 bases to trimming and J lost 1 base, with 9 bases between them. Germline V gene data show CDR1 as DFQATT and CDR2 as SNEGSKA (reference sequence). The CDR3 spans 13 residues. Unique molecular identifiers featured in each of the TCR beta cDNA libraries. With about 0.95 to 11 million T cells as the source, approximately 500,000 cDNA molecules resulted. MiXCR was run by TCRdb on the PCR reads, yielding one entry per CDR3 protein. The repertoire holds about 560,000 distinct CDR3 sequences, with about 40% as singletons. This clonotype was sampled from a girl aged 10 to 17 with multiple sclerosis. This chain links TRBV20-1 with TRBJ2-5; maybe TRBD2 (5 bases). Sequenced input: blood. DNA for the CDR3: TGCAGTGCTAGGGACTTCCCCCAAGAGACCCAGTACTTC. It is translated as CSARDFPQETQYF.